The present TCR beta chain was sequenced within a study of blood T cell repertoires in COVID-19. This CDR3 is built from 14 residues. Trimming pared 3 bases from V and 1 base from J, leaving 6 bases between. Per germline, CDR1 SNHLY and CDR2 FYNNEI. The protocol was immunoSEQ multiplex PCR, while the TCRdb copy is restricted to in-frame clones and leaves out a portion. The sample lists 84,000 or so clones; roughly 80% were seen once. The sequenced material came from peripheral blood. The receptor was isolated from a woman in her 70s with active or convalescent COVID-19. V gene TRBV2 combines with J gene TRBJ2-2; D is uncertain. CDR3 nucleotide sequence: TGTGCCAGCAGTGACGCAGAGAACACCGGGGAGCTGTTTTTT. Protein: CASSDAENTGELFF.